Described below is a single TCR beta chain sequence and its context. This clonotype was detected a few times. Its antigen remains undetermined. No per-base quality is available; no much larger clone lies one base away. The CDR3 holds 14 amino acids from the cysteine to the phenylalanine. Of the read, only the CDR3 DNA is kept; its 42 bases are in frame from base 1. V and J are truncated by 2 bases and 0 bases respectively, leaving an intervening sequence of 6 bases. Sequences SGHTA (CDR1) and FQGTGA (CDR2) are obtained from the germline V gene. Libraries were prepared through PCR. Sequencer: Illumina HiSeq 2500. TCR library preparation used molecular barcoding, with unique molecular identifiers applied to normalize quantification of the TCRbeta repertoire. TCRdb reworked the public reads: Q25 trimming with fastp, MiXCR clone assembly, productive beta chains retained. A single entry per CDR3 protein holds the most common genes and DNA from its merged rows. For this sample the table gives about 130,000 distinct CDR3 sequences, of which approximately 8.7% were detected only once. Around 24% of the sample comes from the top ten.

The data belong to a study of T-cell reconstitution after alpha-beta-depleted transplantation in children (dated by TCRdb to about 2016). Concerning the study at large: T-cell immune reconstitution after TCRalphabeta/CD19-depleted allogeneic hematopoietic cell transplantation in children was quantitatively tracked in the study by means of TCR repertoire profiling. Beyond this particular receptor, the publication reports: In some patients, the high TCRbeta diversity seen at day 60 was put down to recipient T cells and intrathymic progenitors that had survived conditioning. The frequencies of hyperexpanded clones fell over the following months, and after one year, T-cell counts and TCRbeta diversity were mostly attributed to newly produced T cells. About two months after transplant, the apparently early recovery of alphabetaT-cell counts reportedly depended on just several hundred clones that had expanded rapidly and came from non-depleted graft cells.

The sample's treatment or condition, from its label and the paper: allogeneic hematopoietic cell transplantation with graft depleted of TCRalphabeta T cells and CD19 B cells. Transplant recipients were children who received TCRalphabeta/CD19-depleted allogeneic hematopoietic cell grafts. The V and J segments used are TRBV7-3 and TRBJ2-3, with the D segment identity uncertain. Sequenced material: PBMCs, mostly from graft donor cells, taken 180 days after TCRalphabeta/CD19-depleted stem cell transplant. The clonotype originates from a girl less than two years old who had a stem cell transplant for combined immunodeficiency, so the T cells may come from the graft donor. Here the CDR3 is given as CASSLLGSTDTQYF. The DNA is as follows: TGTGCCAGCAGCTTATTGGGTAGCACAGATACGCAGTATTTT.